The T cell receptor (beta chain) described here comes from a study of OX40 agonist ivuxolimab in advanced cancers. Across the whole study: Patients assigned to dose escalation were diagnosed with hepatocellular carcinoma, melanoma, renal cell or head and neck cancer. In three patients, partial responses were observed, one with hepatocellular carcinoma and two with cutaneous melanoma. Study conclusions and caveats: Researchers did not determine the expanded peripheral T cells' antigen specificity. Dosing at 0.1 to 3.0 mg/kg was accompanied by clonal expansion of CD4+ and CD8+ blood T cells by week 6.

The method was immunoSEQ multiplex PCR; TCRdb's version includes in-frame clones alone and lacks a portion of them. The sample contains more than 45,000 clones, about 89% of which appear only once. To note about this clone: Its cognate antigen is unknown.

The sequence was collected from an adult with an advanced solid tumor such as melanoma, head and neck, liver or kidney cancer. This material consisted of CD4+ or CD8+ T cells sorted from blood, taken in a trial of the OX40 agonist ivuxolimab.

CDR3 sequence reads: CASSQENLGSTDTQYF. DNA for the CDR3: TGTGCCAGCAGCCAAGAGAATTTGGGGAGCACAGATACGCAGTATTTT. The chain joins TRBV4-2 to TRBJ2-3; D unclear. This CDR3 has 16 amino acids. Trimming left V 0 bases short and J 0 bases short, with 10 bases between. Per germline, CDR1 LGHNA and CDR2 YNFKEQ.